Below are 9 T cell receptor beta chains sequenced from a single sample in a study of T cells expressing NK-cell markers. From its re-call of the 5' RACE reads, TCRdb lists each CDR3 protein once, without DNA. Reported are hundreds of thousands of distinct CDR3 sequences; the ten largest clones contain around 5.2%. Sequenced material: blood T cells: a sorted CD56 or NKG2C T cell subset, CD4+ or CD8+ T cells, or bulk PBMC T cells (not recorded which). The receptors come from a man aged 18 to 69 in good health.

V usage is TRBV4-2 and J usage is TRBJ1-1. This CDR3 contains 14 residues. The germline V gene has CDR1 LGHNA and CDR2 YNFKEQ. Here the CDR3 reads CASSQDSQNTEAFF.

CDR3 protein: CASSPYRDRAEAFF. The chain is built from TRBV6-1 and TRBJ1-1; TCRdb calls TRBD1, which cannot be checked without DNA. This CDR3 contains 14 residues. The V gene's germline CDR1 is MNHNS and CDR2 SASEGT.

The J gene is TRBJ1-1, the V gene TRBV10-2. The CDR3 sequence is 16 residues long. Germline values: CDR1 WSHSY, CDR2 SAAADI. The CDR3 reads CASSESGRRTLNGAFF.

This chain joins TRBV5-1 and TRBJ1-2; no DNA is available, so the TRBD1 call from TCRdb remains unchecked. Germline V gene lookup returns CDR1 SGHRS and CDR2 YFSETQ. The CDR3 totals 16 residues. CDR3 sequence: CASSSGTGTPNYGYTF.

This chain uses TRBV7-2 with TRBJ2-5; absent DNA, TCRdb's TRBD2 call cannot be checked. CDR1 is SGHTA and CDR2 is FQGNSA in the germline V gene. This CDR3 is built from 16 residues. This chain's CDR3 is CASSFGTSGGARTQYF.

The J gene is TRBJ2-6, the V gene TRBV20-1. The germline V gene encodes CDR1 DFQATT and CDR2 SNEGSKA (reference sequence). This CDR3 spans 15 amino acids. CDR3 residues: CSARGPRSGANVLTF.

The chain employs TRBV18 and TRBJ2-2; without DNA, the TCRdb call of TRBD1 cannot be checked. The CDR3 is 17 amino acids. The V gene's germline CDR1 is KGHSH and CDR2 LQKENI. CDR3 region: CASSTTSTGKRIGELFF.

CDR3 region: CASSGGGRSRTDTQYF. V gene TRBV5-1 combines with J gene TRBJ2-3; the D call from TCRdb, TRBD1, cannot be confirmed without DNA. This CDR3 comprises 16 residues. Germline V lookup: CDR1 SGHRS, CDR2 YFSETQ.

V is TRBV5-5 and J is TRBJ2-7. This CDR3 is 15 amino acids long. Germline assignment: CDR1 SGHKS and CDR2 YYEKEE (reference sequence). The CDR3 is CASSPQPQLSYEQYF.